Sequencing of this T cell receptor beta chain was carried out in a study of blood T cell repertoires in COVID-19. Overall study context: T cells, B-cell-depleted T cells, or PBMCs provided the cDNA or gDNA that served as material.

Here immunoSEQ multiplex PCR was the method, and the copy in TCRdb shows in-frame clones only, minus some. In the table there are almost 250,000 clones, approximately 86% of which are singletons. Participants were aged 18 to 89 years, lived in 24 US areas, and enrolled virtually. Researchers sorted participants into cohorts using their self-reported clinical history. In Cohort 3, a recovered donor had either two negative PCRs, clearance, or symptom resolution. CDR3 length equals 15 residues. Germline CDR1 and CDR2: MGHRA and YSYEKL. V gave up 0 bases and J gave up 5 bases; unmatched junction bases: 4.

The sequence was collected from a woman in her 50s who had recovered from COVID-19. Sequencing was performed on PBMCs or T cells enriched from blood (not recorded which). The chain has TRBV4-1 and TRBJ2-5, with 9 bases matching TRBD1. CDR3: CASSQDGTGRETQYF. The CDR3 nucleotides are TGCGCCAGCAGCCAAGACGGGACAGGGAGGGAGACCCAGTACTTC.